This T cell receptor beta chain was obtained from a study of cytomegalovirus exposure and HLA in healthy donors. Participants comprised healthy donors of bone marrow. Findings of the study overall: Among TCR beta chains, those listed as cytomegalovirus-associated numbered roughly 150.

PCR used 60 Vbeta primers and 13 Jbeta primers. Some clones are missing from TCRdb's copy, which holds only in-frame ones; the method was immunoSEQ multiplex PCR. Here the sample spans some 78,000 clones, about four fifths being singletons. As concerns this clone: Its antigen is currently unknown.

V dropped 4 bases and J dropped 3 bases, with 2 bases sitting between them. This CDR3 has 11 amino acids. CDR1 and CDR2 from the germline V gene are SGHAT and FQNNGV. V is TRBV11-2 and J is TRBJ2-3; D not resolved. Input material: PBMCs. This clonotype originated in a man aged 50-60 years in good health and CMV-seropositive. CDR3: CASSSTDTQYF. The CDR3, as DNA: TGTGCCAGCAGCTCTACAGATACGCAGTATTTT.